This T cell receptor beta chain was sequenced for a study of CXCR3-negative and CXCR3-positive naive CD8 T cells (dated by TCRdb to between 2017 and 2020). In the study overall: In total, some 150 million TRB reads were obtained, corresponding to roughly 1.5 +/- 0.3 million reads per library. Diversity and physicochemical repertoire analyses were performed on about a dozen donors pooled from two independent experiments. Naive subsets from about five donors and memory cells from 3 donors were included in the TRBV-TRBJ cluster analysis. What the work shows at the level of the full study, not this receptor alone: Freshly isolated PBMCs were used for most assays because CXCR3 expression partially decreased after cryopreservation. Because surface CD5, which is linked to self-reactivity in mice, was comparable between the naive subsets, TCR interaction strength was also inferred from TRB CDR3 physicochemical properties. TRBV-TRBJ usage was similar between naive CXCR3-negative and CXCR3-positive cells from the same donor, while memory cells showed distinct patterns. Compared with CXCR3-negative naive cells, CXCR3-positive naive cells had TRB CDR3s with higher hydrophobicity (lower Kidera factor 4), lower energy, and higher strength and volume indices. Repertoire diversity was comparably high in both naive subsets but much lower in memory CD8+ T cells.

As to this clonotype: Its recognized antigen is unknown.

Each CD8+ T cell subset was flow-sorted in triplicate, and some 300,000 cells per subset were placed directly into RLT lysis buffer. To exclude memory contaminants, naive CD8+ T cells were stringently defined as CD45RO-CCR7+CD27+CD95-. Standard density gradient centrifugation was used to isolate peripheral blood mononuclear cells from buffy coats. Naive CXCR3-negative and CXCR3-positive CD8+ T cells were flow-sorted on a FACSAria III. Total RNA was extracted from sorted cells with an RNeasy Mini Kit. The instrument given in TCRdb is NextSeq 550. The Human TCR Profiling Kit (MiLaboratory) was used to prepare UMI-labeled 5' RACE TRB cDNA libraries. cDNA synthesis used the entire amount of extracted RNA, and PCR amplification then used the entire amount of cDNA produced. The libraries were made side by side, with each library going through the same number of PCR cycles. In the source study's methods: MIGEC and MiXCR extracted about 53,000 +/- 10,000 unique UMI-labeled TRB cDNA molecules per library, requiring at least two reads per UMI. An average of around 40,000 +/- 10,000 functional in-frame TRB CDR3 nucleotide clonotypes without stop codons was found per library. After downsampling to 5000 UMI-labeled TRB molecules per sample, diversity metrics such as normalized Shannon-Wiener and Chao1 were calculated in VDJtools. For the central five CDR3 residues, VDJtools calculated physicochemical properties weighted by clonotype size, namely interaction energy, strength, volume and Kidera factor 4. After reprocessing by TCRdb, each CDR3 protein sequence is one entry, and no DNA is given. In this record, the V and J calls reflect TCRdb's handling and not the investigators' own analysis. In this sample's table one finds 90,000 to 100,000 distinct CDR3 sequences. The leading ten clones occupy approximately 1.1% of the sample.

The CDR3, from cysteine to phenylalanine, totals 16 residues. Only the protein sequence is given. The germline V gene provides CDR1 MNHNS and CDR2 SASEGT. This receptor chain uses TRBV6-1 and TRBJ2-2; TCRdb lists TRBD1, though no DNA is available to test this call. The receptor's source is a human donor in good health. Some clones in this sample may be carry-over from other donors' samples. Sample: naive CXCR3+ CD8+ T cells from blood. The cell subset or site tag for this specimen amounts to: CD45RO-CCR7+CD27+CD95- naive CD8+ T cells expressing CXCR3 (TNR3+). This receptor has the CDR3 CASSARDAVTTGELFF.